These 8 T cell receptor beta chains came from one sample sequenced in a study of shared clonotypes between healthy human individuals. Profiling relied on immunoSEQ multiplex PCR, and the TCRdb table lists in-frame clones only, not all of them. The sample comprises some 2,500,000 clones, under 95% of which are singletons, and around 0.38% rests with the top ten. Sample: naive CD4+ T cells from PBMCs. The subset here: CD45RA+ positively selected. The origin of the receptors is a young man in good health. Some clones in this sample may be carry-over from other donors' samples.

V gene TRBV28 combines with J gene TRBJ2-6; possibly TRBD1 for D (6 bases). Germline V gives CDR1 MDHEN, CDR2 SYDVKM. The CDR3 loop spans 18 amino acids. V shed 2 bases and J shed 4 bases, with 18 bases lying between them. The CDR3, as DNA: TGTGCCAGCAGTTTACGACAAGTTCTGGGGACAGGGGCCAACGTCCTGACTTTC. Encoded protein: CASSLRQVLGTGANVLTF.

The chain uses TRBV4-3 and TRBJ2-3; D remains ambiguous. Germline values: CDR1 LGHNA, CDR2 YSLEER. This CDR3 contains 15 residues. V was pared by 0 bases and J by 4 bases, with 11 bases between. As DNA, the CDR3 is TGCGCCAGCAGCCAAGATTCTTTGACGCCAGATACGCAGTATTTT. It specifies CASSQDSLTPDTQYF.

The chain couples TRBV7-9 to TRBJ1-6; 7 bases match TRBD1. Unmatched junction bases numbered 3, after V lost 0 bases and J lost 4 bases. This CDR3 has 16 residues. Germline lookup yields CDR1 SEHNR and CDR2 FQNEAQ (reference sequence). The CDR3, as DNA: TGTGCCAGCAGCTTAGCAGTGACAGGGTATAATTCACCCCTCCACTTT. It encodes CASSLAVTGYNSPLHF.

This clone appeared once. The chain employs TRBV9 and TRBJ1-3, with D tentatively TRBD1 (6 bases). The CDR3 sequence is 17 residues long. The germline CDR1 and CDR2 sequences are SGDLS and YYNGEE. Trimming shortened V by 4 bases and J by 1 base, and 18 bases separated the two germline ends. CDR3 residues: CASSPTTGGRSGNTIYF. The CDR3 nucleotides read TGTGCCAGCAGCCCGACAACCGGGGGGCGATCTGGAAACACCATATATTTT.

The rearrangement uses TRBV5-4 and TRBJ2-1; 12 nucleotides agree with TRBD2. Germline assignment: CDR1 SGHNT and CDR2 YYREEE (reference sequence). The CDR3 spans 16 residues. The trim removed 3 bases at V and 7 bases at J, leaving 8 bases unmatched. CDR3 nucleotide sequence: TGTGCCAGCAGCTCCCGTACTAGCGGGAGGCAAAATGAGCAGTTCTTC. Amino acids: CASSSRTSGRQNEQFF.

The CDR3 coding sequence is TGTGCCAGCAGCTTGTCCGGGACTGCCGCATACGAGCAGTACTTC. This translates into CASSLSGTAAYEQYF. This chain uses TRBV5-4 with TRBJ2-7; perhaps TRBD2 as D (6 bases). V gave up 1 base and J gave up 4 bases, with 15 bases separating them. Germline lookup yields CDR1 SGHNT and CDR2 YYREEE (reference sequence). CDR3 length equals 15 residues.

The V call is TRBV6-1, the J call TRBJ2-4; no firm D call. Trimming removed 4 bases at V and 0 bases at J, with 10 bases between. CDR1 and CDR2 (germline): MNHNS, SASEGT. The CDR3 has 15 residues. CDR3 amino acids: CASSVIILAKNIQYF. The CDR3 region has the DNA TGTGCCAGCAGTGTGATTATACTAGCCAAAAACATTCAGTACTTC.

The CDR3 sequence: CASRWDPTDTQYF. CDR3 coding DNA: TGTGCCAGCAGGTGGGACCCCACAGATACGCAGTATTTT. The chain recombines TRBV5-5 with TRBJ2-3, with D possibly called TRBD1 or TRBD2 (5 bases each). Trimming cost V 5 bases and J 2 bases, with 9 bases left between them. There are 13 residues in the CDR3. Germline-derived CDR1 and CDR2 are SGHKS and YYEKEE (reference sequence).